These T cell receptor beta chains were read from a single sample in a study of blood T cell repertoires in COVID-19. Measured with immunoSEQ multiplex PCR; TCRdb has only the in-frame clones, and not every one. The repertoire holds 220,000 or so clones, with 65% to 85% as singletons. The sample taken for sequencing was peripheral blood. All receptors derive from a woman aged 60-70 years with acute or convalescent COVID-19. Both conserved end residues are part of each CDR3. A D gene is named only where the DNA matches it firmly. Clone size is given for some rows only: seen once, a few or many times, or a class if the clone is expanded.

CDR3	DNA	V	J	D	size
CASSPQAGGLNEQFF	TGTGCCAGCAGCCCGCAGGCGGGGGGCCTTAATGAGCAGTTCTTC	TRBV5-4	TRBJ2-1	TRBD2	NA
CSASPTSQKGYEQYF	TGCAGTGCTAGTCCGACTAGTCAAAAGGGTTACGAGCAGTACTTC	TRBV20-1	TRBJ2-7	NA	once
CASSPRDRAFYEQYF	TGTGCCAGCAGTCCCCGGGACAGGGCATTCTACGAGCAGTACTTC	TRBV6-5	TRBJ2-7	TRBD1	NA
CASSPVAASSYNEQFF	TGTGCCAGCAGCCCCGTAGCGGCCAGCTCCTACAATGAGCAGTTCTTC	TRBV7-2	TRBJ2-1	NA	NA
CASSPQTDNQPQHF	TGTGCCAGCTCACCTCAGACAGACAATCAGCCCCAGCATTTT	TRBV18	TRBJ1-5	NA	once
CASSTTGEQETQYF	TGTGCCAGCAGTACGACAGGGGAACAAGAGACCCAGTACTTC	TRBV6-5	TRBJ2-5	TRBD1	NA
CASSFQGSGVQETQYF	TGTGCCAGCAGCTTCCAGGGTAGCGGGGTCCAAGAGACCCAGTACTTC	TRBV7-2	TRBJ2-5	TRBD2	NA
CAYGTSGYNEQFF	TGTGCCTACGGGACTAGCGGTTACAATGAGCAGTTCTTC	TRBV30	TRBJ2-1	TRBD2	NA
CASSLTGGSGNTIYF	TGTGCCAGCAGCTTGACGGGGGGCTCTGGAAACACCATATATTTT	TRBV5-6	TRBJ1-3	NA	NA
CASLVGLATDEQFF	TGTGCCAGCCTCGTTGGACTAGCCACGGATGAGCAGTTCTTC	TRBV2	TRBJ2-1	TRBD2	NA
CASSQPDRANQPQHF	TGTGCCAGCAGCCAACCGGACAGGGCCAATCAGCCCCAGCATTTT	TRBV4-2	TRBJ1-5	TRBD1	once
CASSPGAGGNTEAFF	TGTGCCAGCAGCCCTGGGGCAGGGGGGAACACTGAAGCTTTCTTT	TRBV7-3	TRBJ1-1	TRBD1	NA
CASSYSIGPGYEQYF	TGTGCCAGCAGTTACTCGATAGGCCCGGGGTACGAGCAGTACTTC	TRBV6-5	TRBJ2-7	NA	NA